The T cell receptor (beta chain) described here comes from a study of T cells after posttransplantation cyclophosphamide. V lost 6 bases and J lost 4, with 9 bases in between. Germline V gives CDR1 DFQATT, CDR2 SNEGSKA (reference sequence). The CDR3 is 11 amino acids. Measured with immunoSEQ multiplex PCR; TCRdb has only the in-frame clones, and not every one. In the table there are about 66,000 clones, just under 95% of which are singletons. Notes on the study in general: Blood and skin or GI T cell repertoires showed limited TRB overlap. Recipient CMV seropositivity and CMV reactivation strongly tracked TRB clonality. Donor-recipient repertoire similarity was low at 1-2 months, rising over year one.

This related bone marrow graft donor gave peripheral blood on the day of marrow donation. As for this clone: Its antigen is as yet unknown.

The sequence was obtained from a woman younger than 45 in good health and a related stem cell transplant donor. This chain joins TRBV20-1 and TRBJ1-2; D is undetermined. Sequencing was performed on PBMCs. CDR3 bases: TGCAGTGCAGTGAGACGCTATGGCTACACCTTC. Its protein product is CSAVRRYGYTF.